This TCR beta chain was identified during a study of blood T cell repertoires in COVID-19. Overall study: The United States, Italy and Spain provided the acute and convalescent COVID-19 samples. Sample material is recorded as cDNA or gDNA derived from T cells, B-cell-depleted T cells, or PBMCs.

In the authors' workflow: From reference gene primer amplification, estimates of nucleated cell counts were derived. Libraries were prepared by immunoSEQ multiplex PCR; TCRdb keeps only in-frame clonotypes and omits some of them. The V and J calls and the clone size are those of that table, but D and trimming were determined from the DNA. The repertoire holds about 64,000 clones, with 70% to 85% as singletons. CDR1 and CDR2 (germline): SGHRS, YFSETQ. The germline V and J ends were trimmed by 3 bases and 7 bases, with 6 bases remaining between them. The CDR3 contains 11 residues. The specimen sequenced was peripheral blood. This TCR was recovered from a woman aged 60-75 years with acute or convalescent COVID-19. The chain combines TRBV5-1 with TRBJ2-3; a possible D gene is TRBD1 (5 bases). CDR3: CASSSDNTQYF. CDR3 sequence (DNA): TGCGCCAGCAGCTCGGACAATACGCAGTATTTT.